The 24 T cell receptor beta chains given below trace back to one sample, sequenced in a study of tumor-infiltrating lymphocytes in primary liver carcinoma. Germline DNA was also extracted, and blood RNA was taken from unsorted whole blood. The authors made TCR beta cDNA from 450 to 600 ng total RNA with a constant-region primer. Sequencing libraries for TCR beta derived from three nested multiplex PCR rounds that used slightly modified ARM-PCR. Two initial PCR rounds of about 10 cycles each paired TRBV1-TRBV30 forward primers with a C-beta reverse primer. MiXCR, run by TCRdb on the multiplex PCR reads, gives a single entry per CDR3 protein. This table has about 310,000 distinct CDR3 sequences, almost 60% appearing once. Material for sequencing was peripheral blood. Receptor source: a woman aged 25 to 39 with primary liver carcinoma and hepatitis B virus infection.

The V gene is TRBV28, the J gene TRBJ2-3; unclear D gene. This CDR3 contains 15 residues. The germline V and J ends were trimmed by 7 bases and 0 bases, with 14 bases remaining between them. Germline-derived CDR1 and CDR2 are MDHEN and SYDVKM. The CDR3 sequence is CASTSTVLSTDTQYF. DNA for the CDR3: TGTGCCAGCACCTCGACGGTCCTGAGCACAGATACGCAGTATTTT. Using reference TRBV28 and TRBJ2-3 for the parts outside the CDR3, the full variable domain is DVKVTQSSRYLVKRTGEKVFLECVQDMDHENMFWYRQDPGLGLRLIYFSYDVKMKEKGDIPEGYSVSREKKERFSLILESASTNQTSMYLCASTSTVLSTDTQYFGPGTRLTVL.

The genes are TRBV4-1 and TRBJ2-1, with a possible D match to TRBD1 (5 bases). The CDR3 is 13 residues long. Trimming removed 4 bases from V and 6 bases from J, with 10 bases in between. CDR1 MGHRA and CDR2 YSYEKL come from the germline V gene. The chain's CDR3 is CASSPGHINEQFF. CDR3 nucleotide sequence: TGCGCCAGCAGCCCTGGACACATCAATGAGCAGTTCTTC.

A remark on this clonotype: A read error may explain this, as a much larger clone is one base away. This sequence joins TRBV12-3 or TRBV12-4 and TRBJ1-1; possibly TRBD1 for D (5 bases). V was pared by 6 bases and J by 1 base, with 12 bases between. This CDR3 spans 14 amino acids. The CDR3 bases are TGTGCCAGCAGGCCGGACACAGAGAACACTGAAGCTTTCTTT. Translation gives CASRPDTENTEAFF.

The genes are TRBV11-2 and TRBJ1-4; the D is unclear. Trimming cost V 5 bases and J 3 bases, with 10 bases left between them. The CDR3 is made up of 14 amino acids. Per the germline V gene, CDR1 is SGHAT and CDR2 is FQNNGV. CDR3 in amino acids: CASSPRQSNEKLFF. The CDR3 DNA reads TGTGCCAGCAGCCCGAGACAATCTAATGAAAAACTGTTTTTT.

The chain is built from TRBV14 and TRBJ2-7; unclear D gene. Germline V CDR1 and CDR2: SGHDN, FVKESK. Trimming took 1 base from V and 2 from J, leaving 12 bases between them. The CDR3 length is 15 residues. CDR3 bases: TGTGCCAGCAGCCAAGGGTCAGGATGGACCTACGAGCAGTACTTC. It specifies CASSQGSGWTYEQYF.

As regards this clonotype: This CDR3 is missing its conserved last phenylalanine or tryptophan, likely due to a read error. The V call is TRBV12-5, the J call TRBJ2-1; 7 positions match TRBD2. J was trimmed by 7 bases and V by 3 bases; bases with no gene match: 12. Germline loops: CDR1 LGHNT, CDR2 FRNRAP. CDR3 length: 16 residues. The CDR3 nucleotides are TGTGCTAGTGGTTTCGGGCGGCGGCGGGAGAGGAATGAGCAGTTCATC. It yields the protein CASGFGRRRERNEQFI.

Note on this clonotype: Mismatch with germline at one junction end may stem from a read error. The V and J genes are TRBV11-2 and TRBJ2-2, with D possibly being TRBD2 (6 bases). CDR1 is SGHAT and CDR2 is FQNNGV in the germline V gene. CDR3 length: 15 amino acids. Here the CDR3 DNA reads TGTGTCAGCAGCCCACCGGGACTGAACATCGGGGAGCTGTTTTTT. It is translated as CVSSPPGLNIGELFF.

The genes are TRBV11-2 and TRBJ2-7; D may be TRBD2 (5 bases). The ends were cut back, 2 bases at V and 5 bases at J, with 16 bases in the middle. The CDR3 spans 15 residues. Looked up from germline, CDR1 is SGHAT and CDR2 is FQNNGV. The CDR3 region is CASSLHVSVSNEQYF. DNA for the CDR3: TGTGCCAGCAGCTTACATGTTAGCGTGAGTAACGAGCAGTACTTC.

As for this clonotype: The junction departs from the called germline gene at one end, perhaps through a read error. The chain employs TRBV30 and TRBJ2-7, with D tentatively TRBD2 (5 bases). This CDR3 contains 14 residues. Per germline, CDR1 GTSNPN and CDR2 SVGIG (reference sequence). In DNA, the CDR3 is TGTGCCTGTAGTGGAGGTGCTACCAAATACGAGCAGTACTTC. This gives the protein CACSGGATKYEQYF.

J is TRBJ1-6 and V is TRBV6-2 or TRBV6-3; the D is unclear. V was trimmed by 8 bases and J by 7 bases, leaving 15 bases between them. This CDR3 spans 14 amino acids. The germline gives CDR1 MNHEY, CDR2 SVGEGT. Written as DNA, the CDR3 is TGTGCCAGCTGTCACTCTAGAGAAAATTCACCCCTCCACTTT. Its protein is CASCHSRENSPLHF.

This clonotype was counted between two and nine times. The chain joins TRBV5-6 to TRBJ2-7; D could derive from TRBD1 or TRBD2 (5 bases each). Germline assignment: CDR1 SGHDT and CDR2 YYEEEE. Trimming removed 4 bases at V and 5 bases at J, with 16 bases between. CDR3 size: 14 residues. The CDR3 is CASSPLGTEDEQYF. In DNA form, the CDR3 reads TGTGCCAGCAGCCCTTTAGGGACCGAGGACGAGCAGTACTTC.

This rearrangement joins TRBV5-1 to TRBJ2-7; no clear D gene. Germline CDR1 reads SGHRS; CDR2 reads YFSETQ. The CDR3 covers 13 residues. V gave up 2 bases and J gave up 3 bases, with 9 bases separating them. The CDR3 sequence is CASSLGRHYEQYF. In nucleotides, the CDR3 is TGCGCCAGCAGCTTAGGGCGACACTACGAGCAGTACTTC.

The chain combines TRBV5-8 with TRBJ1-1, with D maybe TRBD1 (6 bases). V lost 9 bases, J lost 8 bases, and 23 bases lay in between. Germline V CDR1 and CDR2: SGHTS, YDEGEE. The CDR3 length is 14 residues. CDR3 region: CAITHDRIGWEAFF. CDR3 bases: TGTGCCATCACCCACGACAGGATCGGCTGGGAAGCTTTCTTT.

In its sample, this clonotype was seen many times. V usage is TRBV12-3 or TRBV12-4 and J usage is TRBJ1-2, with unresolved D. The CDR3 covers 11 residues. Trimming took 3 bases from V and 8 from J, leaving 7 bases between them. DNA of the CDR3: TGTGCCAGCAGTTTCAAGGGCGGCTACACCTTC. It codes for CASSFKGGYTF.

To note about this clonotype: A read error may produce the germline difference seen at one junction end. The chain recombines TRBV14 with TRBJ1-6; tentatively, D is TRBD1 (6 bases). Per the germline V gene, CDR1 is SGHDN and CDR2 is FVKESK. The CDR3 is 15 residues long. The CDR3 is CTSSPYRGGSSPLHF. CDR3 coding DNA: TGTACCAGCAGCCCGTACAGAGGGGGTAGCTCCCCCCTCCACTTT.

Regarding this clonotype: This CDR3 fails to terminate in the conserved phenylalanine or tryptophan, so it likely reflects a read error. The rearrangement links TRBV4-3 to TRBJ1-1; the D is unclear. Trimming removed 0 bases at V and 5 bases at J, with 13 bases between. Germline loops: CDR1 LGHNA, CDR2 YSLEER. The CDR3 consists of 15 residues. CDR3 DNA sequence: TGCGCCAGCAGCCAAGAGTTCAGGAAAAGAACTGAAGCTTTCTTG. Its protein product is CASSQEFRKRTEAFL.

This clonotype was seen many times. This could be a read error, since a much larger clone is one nucleotide away. This chain links TRBV11-2 with TRBJ2-7; D is undetermined. CDR3 size: 12 residues. Germline CDR1 and CDR2: SGHAT and FQNNGV. CDR3 nucleotide sequence: TGTGCCAGCAGCTCTACCTCCGTGAGACGACGCTTC. It encodes CASSSTSVRRRF.

This clonotype was detected only once. The rearrangement uses TRBV12-5 and TRBJ1-1, with 8 bases lining up with TRBD1. The CDR3 consists of 19 residues. Germline CDR1 is LGHNT and CDR2 is FRNRAP. CDR3 amino acids: CAGGLVFAQGGPMNTEAFF. In nucleotides, the CDR3 is TGTGCGGGTGGTTTGGTTTTTGCACAGGGGGGACCCATGAACACTGAAGCTTTCTTT. Full variable domain (outside the CDR3, taken from reference TRBV12-5 and TRBJ1-1): DARVTQTPRHKVTEMGQEVTMRCQPILGHNTVFWYRQTMMQGLELLAYFRNRAPLDDSGMPKDRFSAEMPDATLATLKIQPSEPRDSAVYFCAGGLVFAQGGPMNTEAFFGQGTRLTVV.

This clonotype was detected once. This clone may be a read error of a much larger clone one base away. In this CDR3 the conserved last residue, phenylalanine or tryptophan, is missing, so a read error is likely. The rearrangement joins TRBV5-6 to TRBJ2-1; TRBD2 might be the D (6 bases). CDR3 length: 15 amino acids. The germline gives CDR1 SGHDT, CDR2 YYEEEE. V lost 10 bases, J lost 0 bases, and 17 bases lay in between. The CDR3 loop is CAGSGGAFSYNEQFL. The CDR3 region has the DNA TGTGCCGGTTCTGGAGGGGCCTTCTCCTACAATGAGCAGTTCCTC.

This clonotype was detected many times. Written as DNA, the CDR3 is TGTGCCTGGAGTGTTAAGAAGGCTAGCGGGAGTTACGAGCAGTACTTC. As protein: CAWSVKKASGSYEQYF. The chain has TRBV30 and TRBJ2-7; the match to TRBD2 covers 10 bases. J lost 4 bases, V lost 0 bases, and 9 bases had no gene match. This CDR3 has 16 amino acids. Germline loops: CDR1 GTSNPN, CDR2 SVGIG (reference sequence). The variable domain in full, completed from reference TRBV30 and TRBJ2-7, reads SQTIHQWPATLVQPVGSPLSLECTVEGTSNPNLYWYRQAAGRGLQLLFYSVGIGQISSEVPQNLSASRPQDRQFILSSKKLLLSDSGFYLCAWSVKKASGSYEQYFGPGTRLTVT.

This clonotype was seen more than once but under ten times. The V and J genes are TRBV6-5 and TRBJ2-3; D is unclear. Germline-derived CDR1 and CDR2 are MNHEY and SVGAGI. The CDR3 loop spans 15 amino acids. Trimming removed 6 bases at V and 4 bases at J, with 17 bases between. CDR3 sequence: CASRGGLISADTQYF. The CDR3 DNA reads as TGTGCCAGCAGAGGTGGTTTAATCTCCGCAGATACGCAGTATTTT.

Concerning this clonotype: Germline is not matched at one junction end, which may reflect a read error. The rearrangement uses TRBV11-2 and TRBJ1-5; D unresolved. The CDR3 is 13 amino acids. Per germline, CDR1 SGHAT and CDR2 FQNNGV. The CDR3 coding sequence is TGTGTCAGCAGCCCCGGTGGCAATCAGCCCCAGCATTTT. Protein sequence: CVSSPGGNQPQHF.

A remark on this clonotype: The missing conserved phenylalanine or tryptophan at the end of this CDR3 makes a read error likely. The V and J genes are TRBV11-2 and TRBJ1-6; D is unclear. Germline CDR1 and CDR2: SGHAT and FQNNGV. The CDR3 is made up of 18 amino acids. The CDR3 region has the DNA TGTGCCAGCAGCCACAGAGGACCCGAGAGCTCCTATAATTCATCCCTCCACTAT. Translation gives CASSHRGPESSYNSSLHY.

As regards this clonotype: A much larger clone differs by one base, so this may be a read error. The chain recombines TRBV12-3 or TRBV12-4 with TRBJ2-1; TRBD2 is a possible D gene (6 bases). The CDR3 is 15 amino acids. CDR3 sequence reads: CASSPRGISYNEQSF. CDR3 coding DNA: TGTGCCAGCAGTCCTCGGGGGATTTCCTACAATGAGCAGTCCTTC.